This T cell receptor beta chain was profiled in a study of T cells in Graves' hyperthyroidism and ophthalmopathy. General study points: Blood also carried most thyroid clonotypes expanded above 0.001.

When ophthalmopathy did not progress within 18 months, Graves' hyperthyroidism was considered stable. TCR beta CDR3 region amplification was performed from RNA transcripts. When the TCR CDR3 underwent first-round RT-PCR, the HTBI primer set was used. TCRdb reprocessed the multiplex PCR reads via MiXCR and lists one record per CDR3 protein. The sample shows roughly 630,000 distinct CDR3 sequences, approximately 15% of them seen only once. Germline CDR1 is SQVTM and CDR2 is ANQGSEA. The CDR3 runs to 15 residues. Trimming removed 0 bases from V and 3 bases from J; junction bases left unmatched: 5. This clonotype occurred many times. Its specificity is unknown.

This clonotype was obtained from a woman aged 25-40 years with Graves' hyperthyroidism. The chain links TRBV29-1 to TRBJ1-2; TRBD1 aligns across 9 bases. The sample was blood. CDR3 sequence (DNA): TGCAGCGTTGAAGATCGACAGGGGGAGGACTATGGCTACACCTTC. Its translation is CSVEDRQGEDYGYTF. Full variable domain (outside the CDR3, taken from reference TRBV29-1 and TRBJ1-2): SAVISQKPSRDICQRGTSLTIQCQVDSQVTMMFWYRQQPGQSLTLIATANQGSEATYESGFVIDKFPISRPNLTFSTLTVSNMSPEDSSIYLCSVEDRQGEDYGYTFGSGTRLTVV.